This TCR beta chain was profiled in a study of cytomegalovirus exposure and HLA in healthy donors. Though probably carrying unrecorded immune exposures, donors were nominally healthy at sampling. The J segment lost 8 bases and the V segment lost 7 bases, leaving 13 bases of the junction unmatched. The CDR3 runs 15 residues. CDR1 and CDR2 from the germline V gene are SNHLY and FYNNEI. PCR amplification relied on 60 Vbeta primers (plus 13 Jbeta primers). Sequencing used immunoSEQ multiplex PCR; TCRdb keeps in-frame clones, though not all of them. The sample contains about 100,000 clones, over 60% of which appear only once. Worth noting for this clone: Its antigen is as yet unknown.

Study-level points and caveats: Excluded were some V segments that proved indistinguishable, including TRBV6-2 and TRBV6-3.

The chain is built from TRBV2 and TRBJ2-3; 9 nucleotides align to TRBD1. The sequence was obtained from a female donor in good health and CMV-seropositive. Sequencing input: PBMCs. The CDR3 spells CASKPGQGSWGTQYF. The CDR3 DNA sequence: TGTGCCAGCAAACCGGGACAGGGTTCATGGGGTACGCAGTATTTT.